The TCR beta chain under discussion was sequenced for a study of blood T cell repertoires in COVID-19. On the study more broadly: From T cells, B-cell-depleted T cells, or PBMCs came the material, which was cDNA or gDNA.

In the authors' methods: Cell counts per sample came from amplifying reference gene primers. TCRdb keeps only in-frame clones here, not all; method: immunoSEQ multiplex PCR. Clone size and V and J calls were adopted from that table, with D and trimming inferred from the DNA. The data contain over 150,000 clones, 87% of them singletons. This CDR3 has 14 residues. Germline CDR1 and CDR2: SGHTS and YDEGEE. V lost 0 bases and J 4 bases, leaving 10 bases between the germline ends. Cohort placement rested on clinical history that participants reported themselves. Cohort 3 recovered donors had two negative PCRs, clearance, or symptom resolution.

The J gene is TRBJ1-1, the V gene TRBV5-8, with D possibly matching TRBD1 (5 bases). The clonotype comes from a woman aged 45-65 years who had recovered from COVID-19. The sequencing sample was made of PBMCs or T cells enriched from blood (not recorded which). The CDR3 spells CASSLGGGGTEAFF. The CDR3 DNA sequence: TGTGCCAGCAGCTTGGGGGGGGGTGGCACTGAAGCTTTCTTT.